This T cell receptor beta chain was observed in a study of T cell changes during pregnancy in multiple sclerosis (dated by TCRdb to the late 2010s). Turning to the overall study: Changes in the T cell repertoire over the course of pregnancy were examined in this study in women with multiple sclerosis.

Trimming removed 0 bases from V and 4 bases from J; the gene matches leave 2 bases unexplained. CDR1 and CDR2, per the germline V gene, are MGHRA and YSYEKL. The CDR3 starts with the cysteine, ends with the phenylalanine, and has 14 residues. Only CDR3 DNA is held: 42 bases, read in frame from base 1. Comment on this clone: There is no known antigen for this receptor. Base qualities are not recorded, but no much larger clone differs from it by a single base.

The library was generated by the immunoSEQ multiplex PCR assay. The immuneACCESS repertoire file appears here via TCRdb, limited to in-frame rearrangements. These files lack a portion of the clones; in checked studies, under half of the deficit traces to unresolved V genes, and the cause of the others is not known. The sample table lists some 120,000 clones, roughly 97% of them with a count of one. More than 0.4% of the sample is in the top ten clones. The chain is made from TRBV4-1 and TRBJ2-7; TRBD2 matches 8 bases in the middle. The receptor was isolated from a female donor with multiple sclerosis, enrolled in a pregnancy study. The sample in question was peripheral blood, obtained after pregnancy. The DNA sequence is given as TGCGCCAGCAGCCAAGATACGGGGGGGTACGAGCAGTACTTC. This codes for CASSQDTGGYEQYF.